Each of the 27 T cell receptor beta chains below was sequenced from the same sample in a study of early T cells in non-severe SARS-CoV-2 infection. Each CDR3 protein gets one entry after TCRdb re-called the 5' RACE reads with MiXCR. The profile shows tens of thousands of distinct CDR3 sequences, about 9.5% of them singletons. Here the sequenced sample was whole blood, taken at baseline. These receptors came from an adult who was a healthcare worker with PCR-confirmed SARS-CoV-2 infection or an uninfected control (not recorded which).

This clonotype has ten or more counts. The chain is built from TRBV20-1 and TRBJ2-7, with D perhaps assigned TRBD1 or TRBD2 (5 bases each). The V and J ends lost 0 bases and 6 bases respectively, with 21 bases between them. The germline gives CDR1 DFQATT, CDR2 SNEGSKA (reference sequence). This CDR3 has 16 amino acids. The CDR3 sequence is CSARDRYRDQRSEQYF. For the CDR3, the DNA is TGCAGTGCTAGAGACAGGTACCGGGACCAGCGTTCCGAGCAGTACTTC.

The chain carries TRBV2 and TRBJ2-1; a weak D match, TRBD1 (5 bases). CDR3 size: 13 residues. Germline CDR1 SNHLY, CDR2 FYNNEI. Trimming took off 3 bases at V and 6 bases at J, with 9 bases between the two ends. CDR3 loop: CASSETEINEQFF. Here the CDR3 DNA reads TGTGCCAGCAGTGAGACAGAGATCAATGAGCAGTTCTTC.

This clonotype was recorded many times. This chain links TRBV19 with TRBJ1-2, with 8 positions matching TRBD1. Germline assignment: CDR1 LNHDA and CDR2 SQIVND (reference sequence). The CDR3 extends over 13 amino acids. V gave up 3 bases and J gave up 8 bases; unmatched junction bases: 5. The CDR3 region has the DNA TGTGCCAGTAGTATGGGACAGGCCGGCGGCTACACCTTC. This sequence encodes CASSMGQAGGYTF.

This clonotype was counted at least ten times. This rearrangement joins TRBV7-3 to TRBJ2-3; D remains ambiguous. The germline V gene encodes CDR1 SGHTA and CDR2 FQGTGA. CDR3 length: 13 residues. Trimming took 2 bases from V and 2 from J, leaving 5 bases between them. CDR3 in DNA: TGTGCCAGCAGCTTAGACCCCACAGATACGCAGTATTTT. As protein: CASSLDPTDTQYF.

This clonotype has a single count. This chain connects TRBV5-4 to TRBJ2-2; TRBD1 aligns across 8 bases. The junction had 5 bases not matched to a gene; V was cut back by 1 base and J by 0 bases. From germline, CDR1 is SGHNT and CDR2 YYREEE (reference sequence). The CDR3 has 17 residues. The CDR3 sequence: CASSLPGQGTNTGELFF. For the CDR3, the DNA is TGTGCCAGCAGCTTGCCCGGACAGGGAACGAACACCGGGGAGCTGTTTTTT. Full variable domain (rest looked up from reference TRBV5-4 and TRBJ2-2): ETGVTQSPTHLIKTRGQQVTLRCSSQSGHNTVSWYQQALGQGPQFIFQYYREEENGRGNFPPRFSGLQFPNYSSELNVNALELDDSALYLCASSLPGQGTNTGELFFGEGSRLTVL.

The rearrangement joins TRBV20-1 to TRBJ1-1; the D gene is possibly TRBD1 (6 bases). CDR1 and CDR2 (germline): DFQATT, SNEGSKA (reference sequence). The CDR3 is made up of 14 amino acids. The ends were cut back, 3 bases at V and 1 base at J, with 12 bases in the middle. The CDR3 coding sequence is TGCAGTGCTAGGGTGAAGGACAGGAACACTGAAGCTTTCTTT. Its protein is CSARVKDRNTEAFF.

The table lists this clonotype with many counts. The chain couples TRBV20-1 to TRBJ1-1; maybe TRBD1 (5 bases). The V and J ends lost 1 base and 1 base respectively, with 10 bases between them. Germline assignment: CDR1 DFQATT and CDR2 SNEGSKA (reference sequence). CDR3 length: 14 amino acids. This CDR3 is CSARGGGPNTEAFF. CDR3 coding DNA: TGCAGTGCTAGAGGGGGCGGACCGAACACTGAAGCTTTCTTT.

This clonotype was counted at least ten times. The chain couples TRBV5-1 to TRBJ2-1; TRBD1 matches at 10 bases. CDR3 size: 16 residues. The germline gives CDR1 SGHRS, CDR2 YFSETQ. V gave up 5 bases and J gave up 5 bases; unmatched junction bases: 10. Here the CDR3 DNA reads TGCGCCAGCAGTTACCCACGGACAGGGGGGCACAATGAGCAGTTCTTC. Encoded protein: CASSYPRTGGHNEQFF.

In its sample, this clonotype was seen a few times. The chain carries TRBV5-5 and TRBJ1-6; D perhaps matches TRBD1 (6 bases). This CDR3 is 16 amino acids long. Germline values: CDR1 SGHKS, CDR2 YYEKEE (reference sequence). Trimming pared 4 bases from V and 4 bases from J, leaving 15 bases between. CDR3 sequence: CASSPSSGQYNSPLHF. The CDR3 nucleotides read TGTGCCAGCAGCCCGTCCTCGGGACAATATAATTCACCCCTCCACTTT.

The CDR3 DNA reads TGCGCCAGCACCCTCTGGTCAAGCGGGGGGCAAGAGACCCAGTACTTC. Residues: CASTLWSSGGQETQYF. The rearrangement joins TRBV5-1 to TRBJ2-5, with 9 bases aligning to TRBD2. The CDR3 loop spans 16 amino acids. Germline assignment: CDR1 SGHRS and CDR2 YFSETQ. V dropped 6 bases and J dropped 2; count of bases not matched to a gene: 11.

This clonotype is medium-sized within its sample. The CDR3 nucleotides read TGTGCCAGCAGCCAACCGCCGGGGGATCAGCCCCAGCATTTT. Its translation: CASSQPPGDQPQHF. V usage is TRBV3-2 and J usage is TRBJ1-5; the listed D gene, TRBD1, was not tested against the DNA. TRBV3-2 is noted as a pseudogene. CDR3 length: 14 residues.

In this sample, this clonotype turned up many times. The genes are TRBV20-1 and TRBJ2-5; D may be TRBD1 (5 bases). The CDR3 has 14 amino acids. Germline assignment: CDR1 DFQATT and CDR2 SNEGSKA (reference sequence). Trimming left V 6 bases short and J 2 bases short, with 16 bases between. CDR3 region: CSAQTLGLQETQYF. The CDR3 DNA is TGCAGTGCCCAGACCCTGGGGCTTCAAGAGACCCAGTACTTC.

This clonotype has a count of ten or more. The J gene is TRBJ1-4, the V gene TRBV11-2, with D unresolved. This CDR3 is built from 12 residues. V was cut by 5 bases and J by 8 bases, with 9 bases left in between. From germline, CDR1 is SGHAT and CDR2 FQNNGV. CDR3 nucleotides: TGTGCCAGCAGCCGCTTTGAAGAAAAACTGTTTTTT. The encoded protein is CASSRFEEKLFF. The whole variable domain, remainder taken from reference TRBV11-2 and TRBJ1-4, is EAGVAQSPRYKIIEKRQSVAFWCNPISGHATLYWYQQILGQGPKLLIQFQNNGVVDDSQLPKDRFSAERLKGVDSTLKIQPAKLEDSAVYLCASSRFEEKLFFGSGTQLSVL.

At least ten counts were recorded for this clonotype. The CDR3 DNA reads TGTGCCAGCAGTCCCTCGGCAAGGAGGACAGATACGCAGTATTTT. Translation: CASSPSARRTDTQYF. The V call is TRBV12-3 or TRBV12-4, the J call TRBJ2-3; tentative D call: TRBD2 (5 bases). The V and J ends lost 5 bases and 3 bases respectively, with 15 bases between them. There are 15 residues in the CDR3.

Only a few counts were recorded for this clonotype. The chain has TRBV5-1 and TRBJ2-5, with TRBD1 matching over 9 bases. The CDR3 spans 17 residues. CDR1 and CDR2 from the germline V gene are SGHRS and YFSETQ. Losses at the gene ends were 4 bases for V and 5 bases for J; bases not matched to a gene: 15. The CDR3 sequence: CASSTGQGVPRLETQYF. In DNA, the CDR3 is TGCGCCAGCAGCACGGGACAGGGCGTCCCTAGGCTGGAGACCCAGTACTTC.

At least ten counts were recorded for this clonotype. The chain joins TRBV11-2 to TRBJ2-5; TRBD2 aligns across 16 bases. V was pared by 4 bases and J by 4 bases, with 6 bases of the junction left unmatched. CDR1 and CDR2 from the germline V gene are SGHAT and FQNNGV. This CDR3 has 17 amino acids. This chain's CDR3 is CASSWSGTSGGGETQYF. The CDR3 DNA sequence: TGTGCCAGCAGCTGGAGCGGGACTAGCGGGGGGGGAGAGACCCAGTACTTC.

This clonotype was seen at least ten times. The rearrangement uses TRBV4-3 and TRBJ2-3; 12 bases line up with TRBD2. Germline loops: CDR1 LGHNA, CDR2 YSLEER. Trimming cost V 4 bases and J 2 bases; bases outside gene matches: 4. This CDR3 has 16 amino acids. CDR3 loop: CASSLRLAGATDTQYF. CDR3 nucleotides: TGCGCCAGCAGCCTGCGACTAGCGGGGGCCACAGATACGCAGTATTTT.

This clonotype turned up a few times. CDR3 bases: TGTGCCAGCAGCTTGGACCCGAGAGGCTACACCTTC. Encoded protein: CASSLDPRGYTF. The rearrangement links TRBV7-9 to TRBJ1-2; unclear D gene. The CDR3 is 12 residues long. The germline gives CDR1 SEHNR, CDR2 FQNEAQ (reference sequence). Trimming left V 3 bases short and J 8 bases short, with 10 bases between.

This clonotype was detected only a few times. V and J are TRBV20-1 and TRBJ2-2; weak D call: TRBD2 (6 bases). The CDR3 runs to 15 residues. Germline assignment: CDR1 DFQATT and CDR2 SNEGSKA (reference sequence). The V and J ends lost 6 bases and 1 base respectively, with 15 bases between them. CDR3 region: CSARNWRGNTGELFF. DNA of the CDR3: TGCAGTGCCAGGAACTGGCGGGGGAACACCGGGGAGCTGTTTTTT.

CDR3 protein: CASSLRQTQETQYF. The CDR3 DNA reads TGTGCCAGCAGCTTGCGACAGACTCAAGAGACCCAGTACTTC. The rearrangement joins TRBV7-2 to TRBJ2-5; D may be TRBD1 (5 bases). Trimming left V 3 bases short and J 2 bases short, with 10 bases between. The germline V gene encodes CDR1 SGHTA and CDR2 FQGNSA. The CDR3 contains 14 residues.

J is TRBJ2-3 and V is TRBV6-1; TRBD2 is a possible D gene (6 bases). V was clipped by 6 bases and J by 0 bases, with 13 bases between them. Germline CDR1 and CDR2: MNHNS and SASEGT. The CDR3 covers 15 residues. Here the CDR3 reads CASRIPGLSTDTQYF. The CDR3 DNA reads as TGTGCCAGCAGAATACCGGGACTTAGCACAGATACGCAGTATTTT.

This clonotype was counted between two and nine times. The chain employs TRBV9 and TRBJ2-5; D is perhaps TRBD1 or TRBD2 (6 bases each). V lost 1 base to trimming and J lost 4 bases, with 11 bases between them. CDR3 length: 14 amino acids. Germline loops: CDR1 SGDLS, CDR2 YYNGEE. The CDR3 sequence: CASSVRGEGETQYF. The CDR3, as DNA: TGTGCCAGCAGCGTAAGGGGGGAAGGAGAGACCCAGTACTTC.

The chain carries TRBV27 and TRBJ2-2; 7 bases fit TRBD1. This CDR3 is 14 amino acids long. With V trimmed by 6 bases and J by 3 bases, 4 bases remained unmatched. Germline V CDR1 and CDR2: MNHEY, SMNVEV (reference sequence). The CDR3 DNA follows: TGTGCCAGCAGCGGGGACAGTTACACCGGGGAGCTGTTTTTT. This sequence encodes CASSGDSYTGELFF.

V is TRBV6-2 or TRBV6-3 and J is TRBJ1-5, with D possibly TRBD1 on 6 matching bases. This CDR3 is built from 15 residues. From germline, CDR1 is MNHEY and CDR2 SVGEGT. Trimming cost V 6 bases and J 1 base, with 13 bases left between them. CDR3 sequence reads: CASRTGIGSNQPQHF. CDR3 in DNA: TGTGCCAGCAGAACAGGGATAGGAAGCAATCAGCCCCAGCATTTT.

This clonotype was counted many times. This chain connects TRBV20-1 to TRBJ2-4; 9 positions agree with TRBD2. V shed 0 bases, J shed 7 bases, and the junction held 10 bases outside the gene matches. The CDR3 totals 16 residues. Germline V gene sequence: CDR1 DFQATT, CDR2 SNEGSKA (reference sequence). The CDR3 nucleotides are TGCAGTGCTAGAGATAACGCGGGGGGGCCGGGTAACATTCAGTACTTC. Translated: CSARDNAGGPGNIQYF.

The rearrangement uses TRBV6-1 and TRBJ1-2; no definite D call. The V gene lost 5 bases and the J gene lost 6 bases, with 16 bases spanning the gap. This CDR3 is built from 14 residues. Germline assignment: CDR1 MNHNS and CDR2 SASEGT. CDR3 sequence (DNA): TGTGCCAGCAGTCCTAATCAGGAACCCCATGGCTACACCTTC. It codes for CASSPNQEPHGYTF.

This clonotype turned up a few times. The chain has TRBV5-4 and TRBJ1-5, with 8 positions matching TRBD1. The CDR3 runs to 15 residues. Germline CDR1 reads SGHNT; CDR2 reads YYREEE (reference sequence). Germline trimming cut 0 bases from V and 5 bases from J; bases unmatched to any gene: 4. The CDR3 spells CASSLGQGRDQPQHF. For the CDR3, the DNA is TGTGCCAGCAGCTTGGGACAGGGGCGTGATCAGCCCCAGCATTTT.